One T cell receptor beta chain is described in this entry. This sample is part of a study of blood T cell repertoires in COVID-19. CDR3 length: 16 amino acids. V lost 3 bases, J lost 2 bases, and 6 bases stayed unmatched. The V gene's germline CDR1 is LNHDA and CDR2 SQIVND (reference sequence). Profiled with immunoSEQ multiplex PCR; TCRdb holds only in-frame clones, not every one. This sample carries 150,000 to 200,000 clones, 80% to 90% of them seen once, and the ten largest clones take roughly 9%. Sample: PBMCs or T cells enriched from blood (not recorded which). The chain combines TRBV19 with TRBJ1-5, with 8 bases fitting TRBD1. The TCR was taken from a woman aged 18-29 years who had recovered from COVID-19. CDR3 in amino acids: CASSIDRGLGNQPQHF. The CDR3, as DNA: TGTGCCAGTAGTATCGACAGGGGACTCGGCAATCAGCCCCAGCATTTT.